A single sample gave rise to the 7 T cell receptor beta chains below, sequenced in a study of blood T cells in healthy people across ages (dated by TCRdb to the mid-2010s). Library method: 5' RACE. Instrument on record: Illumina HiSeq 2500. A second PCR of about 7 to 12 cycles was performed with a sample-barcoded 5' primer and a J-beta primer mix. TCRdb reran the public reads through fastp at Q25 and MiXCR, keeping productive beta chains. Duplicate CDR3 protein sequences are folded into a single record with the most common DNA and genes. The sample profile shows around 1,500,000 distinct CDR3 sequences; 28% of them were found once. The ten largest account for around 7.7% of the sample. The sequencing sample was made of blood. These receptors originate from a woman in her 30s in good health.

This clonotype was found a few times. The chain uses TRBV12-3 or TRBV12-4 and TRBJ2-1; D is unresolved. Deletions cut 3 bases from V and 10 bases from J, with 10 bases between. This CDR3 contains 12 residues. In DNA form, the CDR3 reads TGTGCCAGCAGTTTGGTGTTGAGGGAGCAGTTCTTC. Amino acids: CASSLVLREQFF.

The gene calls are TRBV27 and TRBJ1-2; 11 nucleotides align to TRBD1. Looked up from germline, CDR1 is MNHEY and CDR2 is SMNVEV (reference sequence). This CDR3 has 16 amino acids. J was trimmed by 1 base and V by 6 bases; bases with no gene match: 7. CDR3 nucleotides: TGTGCCAGCAGGCCCTGGGGGACAGGGGGTAACTATGGCTACACCTTC. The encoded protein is CASRPWGTGGNYGYTF.

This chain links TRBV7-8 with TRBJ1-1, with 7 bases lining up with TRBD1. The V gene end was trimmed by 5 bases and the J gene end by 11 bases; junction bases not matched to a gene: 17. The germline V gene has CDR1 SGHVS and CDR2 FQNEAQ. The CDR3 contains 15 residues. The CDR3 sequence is CASSPNPGTEGGAFF. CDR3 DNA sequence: TGTGCCAGCAGCCCAAACCCCGGGACAGAAGGTGGGGCTTTCTTT. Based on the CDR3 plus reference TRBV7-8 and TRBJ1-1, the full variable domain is GAGVSQSPRYKVAKRGQDVALRCDPISGHVSLFWYQQALGQGPEFLTYFQNEAQLDKSGLPSDRFFAERPEGSVSTLKIQRTQQEDSAVYLCASSPNPGTEGGAFFGQGTRLTVV.

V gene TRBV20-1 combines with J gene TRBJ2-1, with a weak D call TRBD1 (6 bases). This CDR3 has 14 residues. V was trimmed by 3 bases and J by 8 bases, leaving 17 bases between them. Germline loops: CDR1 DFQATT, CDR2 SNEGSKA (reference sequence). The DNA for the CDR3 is TGCAGTGCTAGGCCCCCGACCAGGGGCGATGAGCAGTTCTTC. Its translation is CSARPPTRGDEQFF.

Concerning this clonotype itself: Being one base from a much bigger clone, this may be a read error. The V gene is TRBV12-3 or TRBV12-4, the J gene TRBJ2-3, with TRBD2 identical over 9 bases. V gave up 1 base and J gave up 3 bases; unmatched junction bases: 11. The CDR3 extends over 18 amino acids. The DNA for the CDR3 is TGTGCCAGCAGTTTAGATCGCGAGCGGGGGGTCCGTACAGATACGCAGTATTTT. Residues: CASSLDRERGVRTDTQYF.

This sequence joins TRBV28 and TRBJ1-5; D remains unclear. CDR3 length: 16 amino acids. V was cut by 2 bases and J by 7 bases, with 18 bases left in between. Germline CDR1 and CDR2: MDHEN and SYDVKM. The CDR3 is CASSLRVSGSGQPQHF. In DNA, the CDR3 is TGTGCCAGCAGTTTAAGGGTCTCGGGGTCCGGACAGCCCCAGCATTTT.

The CDR3 loop reads CSARDSGGAINQPQHF. CDR3 DNA sequence: TGCAGTGCTAGGGACTCCGGAGGGGCCATCAATCAGCCCCAGCATTTT. The genes are TRBV20-1 and TRBJ1-5, with TRBD1 as a possible D gene (5 bases). Germline-derived CDR1 and CDR2 are DFQATT and SNEGSKA (reference sequence). Trimming removed 3 bases from V and 3 bases from J, with 18 bases in between. The CDR3 loop spans 16 amino acids.